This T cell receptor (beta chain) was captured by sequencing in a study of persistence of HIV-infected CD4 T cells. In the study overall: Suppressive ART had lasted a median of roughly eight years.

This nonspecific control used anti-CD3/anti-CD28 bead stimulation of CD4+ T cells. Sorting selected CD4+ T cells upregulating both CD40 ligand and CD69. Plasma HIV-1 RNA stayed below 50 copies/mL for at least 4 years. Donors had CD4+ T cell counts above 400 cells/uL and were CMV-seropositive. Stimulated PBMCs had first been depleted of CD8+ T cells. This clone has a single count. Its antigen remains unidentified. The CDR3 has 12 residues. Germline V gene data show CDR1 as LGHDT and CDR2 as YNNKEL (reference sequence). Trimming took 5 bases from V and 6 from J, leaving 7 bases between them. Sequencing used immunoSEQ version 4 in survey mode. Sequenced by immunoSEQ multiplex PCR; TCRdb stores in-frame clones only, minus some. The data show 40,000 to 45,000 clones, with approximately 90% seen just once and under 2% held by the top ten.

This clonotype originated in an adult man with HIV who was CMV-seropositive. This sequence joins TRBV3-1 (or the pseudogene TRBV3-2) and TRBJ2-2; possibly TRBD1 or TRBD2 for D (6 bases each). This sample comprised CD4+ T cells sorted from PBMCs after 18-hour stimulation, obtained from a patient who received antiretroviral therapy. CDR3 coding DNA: TGTGCCAGCAGCAGGGGGGCCGGGGAGCTGTTTTTT. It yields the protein CASSRGAGELFF.